The next 26 T cell receptor beta chains were all read from a single sample in a study of OX40 agonist ivuxolimab in advanced cancers. Only in-frame clones appear in the TCRdb table, and some are missing; sequencing was by immunoSEQ multiplex PCR. The sample carries roughly 53,000 clones, around 84% recorded once. Sequenced material: CD4+ or CD8+ T cells sorted from blood, taken in a trial of the OX40 agonist ivuxolimab. These receptor sequences come from an adult with an advanced solid tumor such as melanoma, head and neck, liver or kidney cancer.

This rearrangement joins TRBV7-2 to TRBJ2-3; D is unresolved. Trimming removed 5 bases at V and 4 bases at J, with 7 bases between. The CDR3 length is 12 residues. CDR1 SGHTA and CDR2 FQGNSA come from the germline V gene. CDR3 amino acids: CASSQSPDTQYF. The DNA of the CDR3 is TGTGCCAGCAGCCAAAGTCCAGATACGCAGTATTTT. Full variable domain (rest looked up from reference TRBV7-2 and TRBJ2-3): GAGVSQSPSNKVTEKGKDVELRCDPISGHTALYWYRQSLGQGLEFLIYFQGNSAPDKSGLPSDRFSAERTGGSVSTLTIQRTQQEDSAVYLCASSQSPDTQYFGPGTRLTVL.

The rearrangement joins TRBV4-2 to TRBJ1-4; no definite D call. The CDR3 is 15 residues long. Between the trimmed V and J ends, which lost 0 bases and 5 bases, there was a span of 10 bases. Germline lookup yields CDR1 LGHNA and CDR2 YNFKEQ. The CDR3 DNA is TGTGCCAGCAGCCAAGAGGTGGGTCCGAATGAAAAACTGTTTTTT. Translation: CASSQEVGPNEKLFF.

The rearrangement links TRBV28 to TRBJ2-7; 8 bases are a match to TRBD2. This CDR3 spans 16 amino acids. The junction had 9 bases not matched to a gene; V was cut back by 5 bases and J by 0 bases. Germline V lookup: CDR1 MDHEN, CDR2 SYDVKM. The CDR3 loop reads CASSPILAAFSYEQYF. The CDR3 region has the DNA TGTGCCAGCAGTCCGATACTAGCGGCCTTCTCCTACGAGCAGTACTTC.

The chain carries TRBV7-6 and TRBJ1-5; TRBD1 agrees at 8 bases. Losses at the gene ends were 1 base for V and 4 bases for J; bases not matched to a gene: 21. This CDR3 has 21 residues. The germline V gene encodes CDR1 SGHVS and CDR2 FNYEAQ. CDR3 sequence: CASSLDVQRGGQEVWNQPQHF. The CDR3 DNA reads TGTGCCAGCAGCTTAGATGTACAGCGAGGGGGACAGGAGGTTTGGAATCAGCCCCAGCATTTT.

This clone was observed a handful of times. This chain joins TRBV19 and TRBJ2-5; D remains ambiguous. The V and J ends lost 1 base and 4 bases respectively, with 10 bases between them. The CDR3 totals 14 residues. Germline CDR1 reads LNHDA; CDR2 reads SQIVND (reference sequence). CDR3 sequence reads: CASSIGTTPETQYF. In DNA form, the CDR3 reads TGTGCCAGTAGTATAGGGACCACCCCAGAGACCCAGTACTTC.

This sequence joins TRBV18 and TRBJ1-2, with a tentative D call TRBD1 (5 bases). The V and J ends lost 5 bases and 6 bases respectively, with 16 bases between them. Germline assignment: CDR1 KGHSH and CDR2 LQKENI. The CDR3 runs 14 residues. CDR3 sequence: CASSGDHRTNGYTF. The DNA of the CDR3 is TGTGCCAGCTCAGGCGACCATCGGACAAATGGCTACACCTTC.

The gene calls are TRBV5-4 and TRBJ2-2; TRBD2 aligns across 9 bases. The V gene end was trimmed by 4 bases and the J gene end by 3 bases; junction bases not matched to a gene: 10. Germline values: CDR1 SGHNT, CDR2 YYREEE (reference sequence). The CDR3 loop spans 17 amino acids. The CDR3 DNA reads TGTGCCAGCAGCCTTACTTGGGGCGGGAGGGACACCGGGGAGCTGTTTTTT. It translates to CASSLTWGGRDTGELFF.

The gene calls are TRBV6-5 and TRBJ1-5, with D tentatively TRBD1 (6 bases). This CDR3 is built from 13 residues. Germline lookup yields CDR1 MNHEY and CDR2 SVGAGI. V was cut by 7 bases and J by 7 bases, with 14 bases left in between. The CDR3 reads CASTSGGRQPQHF. In nucleotides, the CDR3 is TGTGCCAGCACCAGCGGGGGGCGGCAGCCCCAGCATTTT.

This clone was counted a few times. V usage is TRBV2 and J usage is TRBJ1-3; no clear D. This CDR3 has 15 residues. V lost 4 bases to trimming and J lost 0 bases, with 10 bases between them. In germline, CDR1 is SNHLY, CDR2 FYNNEI. The CDR3 loop reads CASSAVRGSGNTIYF. CDR3 nucleotide sequence: TGTGCCAGCAGTGCGGTGCGTGGCTCTGGAAACACCATATATTTT.

The table lists this clone with a few counts. The chain combines TRBV6-1 with TRBJ1-1; the D is unclear. CDR1 is MNHNS and CDR2 is SASEGT in the germline V gene. This CDR3 region has 16 residues. Trimming pared 3 bases from V and 2 bases from J, leaving 16 bases between. Here the CDR3 DNA reads TGTGCCAGCAGTGATCCGGGAGCTTCTGGCAACACTGAAGCTTTCTTT. Translating gives CASSDPGASGNTEAFF.

V usage is TRBV9 and J usage is TRBJ2-3; TRBD2 matches at 13 bases. Germline V lookup: CDR1 SGDLS, CDR2 YYNGEE. After removal of 4 bases from V and 2 bases from J, the junction contained 10 bases not matched to a gene. The length of the CDR3 is 18 residues. The chain's CDR3 is CASSMGLAGRVVTDTQYF. CDR3 coding DNA: TGTGCCAGCAGCATGGGACTAGCGGGACGGGTGGTCACAGATACGCAGTATTTT.

A remark on this clone: The sample carries other DNA sequences with the same CDR3. V is TRBV6-1 and J is TRBJ1-2; D remains unclear. The germline V gene has CDR1 MNHNS and CDR2 SASEGT. This CDR3 has 14 amino acids. V was trimmed by 1 base and J by 4 bases, leaving 10 bases between them. Here the CDR3 DNA reads TGTGCCAGCAGTGAAGACCGGGCTCCCTATGGCTACACCTTC. It specifies CASSEDRAPYGYTF.

The sample holds one count of this clone. V gene TRBV7-9 combines with J gene TRBJ2-7; the D is unclear. Trimming stripped 5 bases from V and 6 bases from J, with 17 bases between. The germline gives CDR1 SEHNR, CDR2 FQNEAQ (reference sequence). This CDR3 comprises 14 residues. CDR3 loop: CASSTVVFGSEQYF. In nucleotides, the CDR3 is TGTGCCAGCAGCACCGTAGTTTTTGGGTCCGAGCAGTACTTC.

This chain uses TRBV30 with TRBJ2-1; no definite D call. The length of the CDR3 is 12 residues. CDR1 is GTSNPN and CDR2 is SVGIG in the germline V gene (reference sequence). Trimming took off 4 bases at V and 8 bases at J, with 12 bases between the two ends. The CDR3 sequence: CAWTADLDEQFF. The CDR3 region has the DNA TGTGCCTGGACAGCAGACTTGGATGAGCAGTTCTTC.

The rearrangement joins TRBV7-9 to TRBJ2-5; possible D gene TRBD2, 5 bases. V was pared by 5 bases and J by 4 bases, with 11 bases between. Germline V gene data show CDR1 as SEHNR and CDR2 as FQNEAQ (reference sequence). This CDR3 contains 13 residues. The CDR3 here is CASSRPAGETQYF. CDR3 nucleotides: TGTGCCAGCAGCCGACCGGCGGGAGAGACCCAGTACTTC.

The chain combines TRBV4-2 with TRBJ2-7; 11 positions match TRBD2. Trimming removed 2 bases from V and 3 bases from J; junction bases left unmatched: 3. Germline values: CDR1 LGHNA, CDR2 YNFKEQ. This CDR3 contains 15 residues. Here the CDR3 DNA reads TGTGCCAGCAGCCAACTAGCGGGAGGACGCTACGAGCAGTACTTC. It specifies CASSQLAGGRYEQYF.

The rearrangement links TRBV30 to TRBJ2-7; a possible D gene is TRBD2 (6 bases). The CDR3 covers 16 residues. In germline, CDR1 is GTSNPN, CDR2 SVGIG (reference sequence). V was clipped by 1 base and J by 4 bases, with 20 bases between them. The CDR3 is CAWSGLGRGKGYEQYF. Here the CDR3 DNA reads TGTGCCTGGAGTGGGTTGGGGCGGGGCAAGGGTTACGAGCAGTACTTC.

The chain recombines TRBV10-2 with TRBJ1-5; D may be TRBD1 (5 bases). Germline V lookup: CDR1 WSHSY, CDR2 SAAADI. The ends were cut back, 3 bases at V and 1 base at J, with 10 bases in the middle. The CDR3 contains 15 residues. DNA of the CDR3: TGCGCCAGCAGTGAAATAGACAGAAGCAATCAGCCCCAGCATTTT. Its protein is CASSEIDRSNQPQHF.

The chain joins TRBV7-3 to TRBJ2-1; 10 bases fit TRBD2. The CDR3 runs to 13 residues. Germline assignment: CDR1 SGHTA and CDR2 FQGTGA. Losses at the gene ends were 4 bases for V and 9 bases for J; bases not matched to a gene: 3. As DNA, the CDR3 is TGTGCCAGCAGCTCTCTAGCGGGAGTTGAGCAGTTCTTC. Its translation is CASSSLAGVEQFF.

This clone was seen a single time. The rearrangement joins TRBV5-5 to TRBJ2-3; D possibly uses TRBD1 or TRBD2 (5 bases each). This CDR3 is 13 amino acids long. The V gene's germline CDR1 is SGHKS and CDR2 YYEKEE (reference sequence). V lost 7 bases to trimming and J lost 2 bases, with 11 bases between them. The CDR3, as DNA: TGTGCCAGCCAGGGACGGTTCACAGATACGCAGTATTTT. Its protein is CASQGRFTDTQYF.

This rearrangement joins TRBV9 to TRBJ2-5, with D possibly being TRBD1 or TRBD2 (6 bases each). Germline V lookup: CDR1 SGDLS, CDR2 YYNGEE. V gave up 0 bases and J gave up 3 bases, with 12 bases separating them. CDR3 size: 15 residues. This CDR3 reads CASSVAGGREETQYF. The CDR3, as DNA: TGTGCCAGCAGCGTAGCTGGGGGGCGCGAAGAGACCCAGTACTTC.

The chain couples TRBV27 to TRBJ2-5, with 9 bases aligning to TRBD2. With V trimmed by 6 bases and J by 7 bases, 12 bases remained unmatched. Germline CDR1 MNHEY, CDR2 SMNVEV (reference sequence). The CDR3 extends over 15 amino acids. CDR3 DNA sequence: TGTGCCAGCAGCAAGCCGGGACTAGCATCGCCGACCCAGTACTTC. Translation: CASSKPGLASPTQYF.

The chain is built from TRBV27 and TRBJ1-2, with TRBD1 matching 8 bases. CDR1 MNHEY and CDR2 SMNVEV come from the germline V gene (reference sequence). With 0 bases clipped from V and 7 bases from J, the junction kept 7 bases outside the gene matches. This CDR3 comprises 15 residues. CDR3 DNA sequence: TGTGCCAGCAGTTTATCGAGAGGACAGGGTGGTGGCTACACCTTC. Its protein product is CASSLSRGQGGGYTF.

V usage is TRBV6-1 and J usage is TRBJ2-7, with a tentative D call TRBD2 (6 bases). Trimming pared 8 bases from V and 5 bases from J, leaving 16 bases between. Germline values: CDR1 MNHNS, CDR2 SASEGT. The CDR3 is made up of 13 amino acids. The CDR3 DNA follows: TGTGCCAGCCGGGACTCCCTCCCCAACGAGCAGTACTTC. Its protein product is CASRDSLPNEQYF.

The V call is TRBV5-1, the J call TRBJ2-4; 8 bases align to TRBD2. Germline CDR1 SGHRS, CDR2 YFSETQ. The junction had 5 bases not matched to a gene; V was cut back by 1 base and J by 14 bases. The CDR3 is made up of 12 amino acids. Written as DNA, the CDR3 is TGCGCCAGCAGCTTGTCTCCGGGACTAGAGTACTTC. Protein sequence: CASSLSPGLEYF.

This clone was observed a few times. The chain has TRBV10-3 and TRBJ2-1; D is perhaps TRBD2 (6 bases). Germline assignment: CDR1 ENHRY and CDR2 SYGVKD. Trimming removed 5 bases at V and 5 bases at J, with 13 bases between. The CDR3 spans 14 residues. The CDR3 sequence: CAISWSSGNNEQFF. In nucleotides, the CDR3 is TGTGCCATCAGTTGGAGTAGCGGAAACAATGAGCAGTTCTTC.